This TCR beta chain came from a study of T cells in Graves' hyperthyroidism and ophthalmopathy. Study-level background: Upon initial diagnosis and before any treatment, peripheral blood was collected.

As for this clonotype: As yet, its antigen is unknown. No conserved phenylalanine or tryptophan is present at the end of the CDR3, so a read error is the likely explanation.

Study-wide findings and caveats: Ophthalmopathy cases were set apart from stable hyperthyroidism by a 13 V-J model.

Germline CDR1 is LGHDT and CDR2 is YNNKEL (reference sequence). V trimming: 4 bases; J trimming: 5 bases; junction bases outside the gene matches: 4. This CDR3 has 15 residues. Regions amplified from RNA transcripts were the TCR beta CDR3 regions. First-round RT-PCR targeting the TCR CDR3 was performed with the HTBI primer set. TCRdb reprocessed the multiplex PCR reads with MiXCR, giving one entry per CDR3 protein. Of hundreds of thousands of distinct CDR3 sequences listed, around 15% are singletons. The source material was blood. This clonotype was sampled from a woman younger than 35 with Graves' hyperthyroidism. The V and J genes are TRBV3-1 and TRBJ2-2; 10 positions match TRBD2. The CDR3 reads CASSPSGRQTGELFL. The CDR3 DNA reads TGTGCCAGCAGCCCTAGCGGGAGACAAACCGGGGAGCTGTTTCTT.